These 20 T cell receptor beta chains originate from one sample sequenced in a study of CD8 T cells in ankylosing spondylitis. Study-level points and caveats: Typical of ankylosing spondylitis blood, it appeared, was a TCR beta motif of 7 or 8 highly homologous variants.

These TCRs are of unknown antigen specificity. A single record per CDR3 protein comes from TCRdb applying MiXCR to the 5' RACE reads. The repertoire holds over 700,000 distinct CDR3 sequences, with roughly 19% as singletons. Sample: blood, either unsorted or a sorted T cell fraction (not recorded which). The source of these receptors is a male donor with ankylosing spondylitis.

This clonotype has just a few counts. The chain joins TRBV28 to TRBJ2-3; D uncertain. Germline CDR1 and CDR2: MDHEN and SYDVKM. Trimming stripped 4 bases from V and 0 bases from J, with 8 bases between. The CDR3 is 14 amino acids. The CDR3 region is CASSSTRSTDTQYF. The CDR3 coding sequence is TGTGCCAGCAGTTCCACCCGCAGCACAGATACGCAGTATTTT.

The DNA of the CDR3 is TGTGCCAGCAGTCACCCTAGCGGGGATAACACCGGGGAGCTGTTTTTT. Protein: CASSHPSGDNTGELFF. The rearrangement uses TRBV11-1 and TRBJ2-2, with TRBD2 matching 9 bases. The CDR3 runs to 16 residues. From germline, CDR1 is SGHAT and CDR2 FQDESV (reference sequence). Trimming at V came to 6 bases and at J to 2 bases, leaving 7 bases not matched to a gene.

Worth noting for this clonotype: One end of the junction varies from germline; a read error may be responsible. CDR3 region: CASSARGAGGTMNYGYTF. For the CDR3, the DNA is TGTGCTAGCAGCGCCAGAGGGGCAGGAGGAACAATGAACTATGGCTACACCTTC. This chain joins TRBV11-1 and TRBJ1-2, with D possibly being TRBD1 (5 bases). Germline V gives CDR1 SGHAT, CDR2 FQDESV (reference sequence). This CDR3 comprises 18 residues.

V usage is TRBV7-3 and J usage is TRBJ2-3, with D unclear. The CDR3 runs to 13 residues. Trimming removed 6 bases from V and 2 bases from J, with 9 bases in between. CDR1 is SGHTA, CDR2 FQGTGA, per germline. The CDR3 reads CASRRGATDTQYF. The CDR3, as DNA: TGTGCCAGCAGACGAGGCGCCACAGATACGCAGTATTTT.

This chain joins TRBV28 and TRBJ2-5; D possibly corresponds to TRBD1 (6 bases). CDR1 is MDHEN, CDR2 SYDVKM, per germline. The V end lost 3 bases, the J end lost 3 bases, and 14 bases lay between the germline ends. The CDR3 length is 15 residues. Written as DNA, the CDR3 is TGTGCCAGCAGTTTTTATTCCAGGGACAAAGAGACCCAGTACTTC. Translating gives CASSFYSRDKETQYF.

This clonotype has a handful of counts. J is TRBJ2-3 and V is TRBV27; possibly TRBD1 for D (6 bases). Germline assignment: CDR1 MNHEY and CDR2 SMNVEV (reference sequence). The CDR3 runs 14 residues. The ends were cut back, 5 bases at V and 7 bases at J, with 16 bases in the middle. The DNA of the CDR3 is TGTGCCAGCAGTCACAGGGTAATCGGGAATACGCAGTATTTT. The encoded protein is CASSHRVIGNTQYF.

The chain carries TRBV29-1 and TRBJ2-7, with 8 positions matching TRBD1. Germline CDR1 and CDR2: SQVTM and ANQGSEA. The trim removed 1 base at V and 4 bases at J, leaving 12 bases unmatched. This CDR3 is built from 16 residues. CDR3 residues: CSVEGLRGTGPYEQYF. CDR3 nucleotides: TGCAGCGTTGAAGGGCTTAGGGGGACAGGACCTTACGAGCAGTACTTC.

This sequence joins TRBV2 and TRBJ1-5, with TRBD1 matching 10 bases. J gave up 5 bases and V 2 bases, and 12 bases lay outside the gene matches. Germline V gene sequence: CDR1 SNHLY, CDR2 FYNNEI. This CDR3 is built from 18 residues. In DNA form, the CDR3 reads TGTGCCAGCAGTGAACCAGGGACAGGGGAGTGGCGTGATCAGCCCCAGCATTTT. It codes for CASSEPGTGEWRDQPQHF.

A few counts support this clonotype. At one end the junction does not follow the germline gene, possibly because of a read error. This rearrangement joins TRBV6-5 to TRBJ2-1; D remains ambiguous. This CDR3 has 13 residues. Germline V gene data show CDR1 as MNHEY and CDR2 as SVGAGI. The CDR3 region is CASSYSSVYEQFF. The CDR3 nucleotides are TGTGCCAGCAGCTACTCCAGCGTCTATGAGCAGTTCTTC.

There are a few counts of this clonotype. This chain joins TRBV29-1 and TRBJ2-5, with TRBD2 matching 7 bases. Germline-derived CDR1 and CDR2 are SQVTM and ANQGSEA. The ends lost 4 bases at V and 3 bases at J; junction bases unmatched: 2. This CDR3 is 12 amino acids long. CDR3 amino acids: CSVVGGEETQYF. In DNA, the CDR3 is TGCAGCGTTGTGGGGGGGGAAGAGACCCAGTACTTC.

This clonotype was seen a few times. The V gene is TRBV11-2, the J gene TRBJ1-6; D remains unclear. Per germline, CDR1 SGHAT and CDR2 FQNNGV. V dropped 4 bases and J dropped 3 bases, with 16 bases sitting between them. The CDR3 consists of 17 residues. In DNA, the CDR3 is TGTGCCAGCAGCTCCCCCCACGGCCAGAACTATAATTCACCCCTCCACTTT. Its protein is CASSSPHGQNYNSPLHF.

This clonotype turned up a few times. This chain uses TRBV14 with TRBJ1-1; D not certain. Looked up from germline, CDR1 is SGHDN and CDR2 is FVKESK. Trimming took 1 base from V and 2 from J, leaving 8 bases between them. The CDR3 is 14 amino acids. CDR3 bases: TGTGCCAGCAGCCAAGTTACAGACAACACTGAAGCTTTCTTT. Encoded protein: CASSQVTDNTEAFF. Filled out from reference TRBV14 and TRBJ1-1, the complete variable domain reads EAGVTQFPSHSVIEKGQTVTLRCDPISGHDNLYWYRRVMGKEIKFLLHFVKESKQDESGMPNNRFLAERTGGTYSTLKVQPAELEDSGVYFCASSQVTDNTEAFFGQGTRLTVV.

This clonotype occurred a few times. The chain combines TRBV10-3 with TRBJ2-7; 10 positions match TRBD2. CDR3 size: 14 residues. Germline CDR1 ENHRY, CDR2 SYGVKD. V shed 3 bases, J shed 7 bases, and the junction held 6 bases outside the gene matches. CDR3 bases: TGTGCCATCAGTGAAAGGCTAGCGGGAGAAGAGCAGTACTTC. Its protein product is CAISERLAGEEQYF.

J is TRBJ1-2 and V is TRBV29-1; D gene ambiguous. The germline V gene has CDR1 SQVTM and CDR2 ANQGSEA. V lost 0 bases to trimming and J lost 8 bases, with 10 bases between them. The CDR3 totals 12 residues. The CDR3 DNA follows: TGCAGCGTTGAAGATGGACTGGGAGGCTACACCTTC. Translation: CSVEDGLGGYTF.

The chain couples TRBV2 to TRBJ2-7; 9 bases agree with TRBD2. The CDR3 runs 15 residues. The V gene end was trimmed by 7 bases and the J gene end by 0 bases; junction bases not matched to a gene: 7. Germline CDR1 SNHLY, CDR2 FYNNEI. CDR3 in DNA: TGTGCCAGCACCCACCCAGCGGGGGGCTCCTACGAGCAGTACTTC. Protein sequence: CASTHPAGGSYEQYF.

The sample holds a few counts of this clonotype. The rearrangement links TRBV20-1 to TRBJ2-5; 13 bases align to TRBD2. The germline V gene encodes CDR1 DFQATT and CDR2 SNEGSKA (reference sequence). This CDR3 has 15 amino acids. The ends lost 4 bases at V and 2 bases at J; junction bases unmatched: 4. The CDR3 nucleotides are TGCAGTGCTACCGGGACTAGCGGGATTCAAGAGACCCAGTACTTC. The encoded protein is CSATGTSGIQETQYF.

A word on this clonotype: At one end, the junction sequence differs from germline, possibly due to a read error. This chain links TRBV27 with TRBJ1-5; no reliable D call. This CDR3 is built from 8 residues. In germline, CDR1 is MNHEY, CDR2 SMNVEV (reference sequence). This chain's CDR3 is CASSLYYF. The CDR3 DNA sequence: TGTGCCAGCAGTCTCTACTACTTT.

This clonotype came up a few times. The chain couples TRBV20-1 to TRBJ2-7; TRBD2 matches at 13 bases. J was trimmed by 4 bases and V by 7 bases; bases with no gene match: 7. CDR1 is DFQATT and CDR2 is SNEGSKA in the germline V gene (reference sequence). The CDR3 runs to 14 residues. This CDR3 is CSGKTSGRTYEQYF. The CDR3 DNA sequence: TGCAGTGGGAAGACTAGCGGGAGGACTTACGAGCAGTACTTC.

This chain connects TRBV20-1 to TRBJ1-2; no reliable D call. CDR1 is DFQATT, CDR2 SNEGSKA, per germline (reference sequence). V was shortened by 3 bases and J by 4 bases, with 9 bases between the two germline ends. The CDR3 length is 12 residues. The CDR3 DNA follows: TGCAGTGCTAGCGAGGTGGGCTATGGCTACACCTTC. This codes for CSASEVGYGYTF.

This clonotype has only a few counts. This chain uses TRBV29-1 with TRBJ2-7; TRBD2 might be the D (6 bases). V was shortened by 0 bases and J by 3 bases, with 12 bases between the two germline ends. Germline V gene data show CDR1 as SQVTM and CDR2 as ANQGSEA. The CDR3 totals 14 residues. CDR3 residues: CSVEDHQEGYEQYF. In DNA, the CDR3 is TGCAGCGTTGAAGATCACCAGGAGGGCTACGAGCAGTACTTC.